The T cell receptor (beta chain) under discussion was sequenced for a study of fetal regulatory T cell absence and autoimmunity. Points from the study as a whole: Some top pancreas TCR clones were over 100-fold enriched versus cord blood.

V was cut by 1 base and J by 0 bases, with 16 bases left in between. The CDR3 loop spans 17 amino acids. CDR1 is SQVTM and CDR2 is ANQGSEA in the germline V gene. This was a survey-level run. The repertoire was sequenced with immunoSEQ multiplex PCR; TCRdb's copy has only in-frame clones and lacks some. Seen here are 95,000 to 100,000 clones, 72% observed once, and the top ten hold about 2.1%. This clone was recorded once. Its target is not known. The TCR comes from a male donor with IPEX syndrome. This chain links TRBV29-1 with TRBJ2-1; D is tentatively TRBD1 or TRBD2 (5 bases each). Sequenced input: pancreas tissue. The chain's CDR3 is CSVEGGTRTFSYNEQFF. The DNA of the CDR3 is TGCAGCGTTGAAGGTGGGACGAGGACTTTCTCCTACAATGAGCAGTTCTTC.